This T cell receptor beta chain is drawn from a study of PD-1 blockade in classical Hodgkin lymphoma. Study overall: Patients were treated with nivolumab at 3 mg/kg, and this was given intravenously every 2 weeks.

Germline CDR1 MDHEN, CDR2 SYDVKM. V shed 6 bases and J 4 bases; nucleotides not matched to a gene: 2. The length of the CDR3 is 14 residues. The study, taken as a whole, reports: The authors have not defined what causes the repertoire differences, possibly disease activity or prior therapy.

Assay used: immunoSEQ multiplex PCR; TCRdb lists only in-frame clones, some missing. The table has roughly 96,000 clones, more than 85% seen once. Specified time point: cycle 4 day 1 (C4D1), after more than five weeks of nivolumab. Each patient relapsed following autologous stem cell transplantation, and prior brentuximab vedotin exposure differed. Complete response, partial response or progressive disease made up the best responses. Regarding this clone: The antigen remains undetermined.

The receptor comes from a human donor with classical Hodgkin lymphoma. The genes are TRBV28 and TRBJ1-6; 8 bases are shared with TRBD1. Source: peripheral blood mononuclear cells (PBMCs), taken before the fourth cycle of nivolumab. The chain's CDR3 is CASRGTGYNSPLHF. The CDR3 nucleotides read TGTGCCAGCAGGGGGACAGGTTATAATTCACCCCTCCACTTT.